Below, 18 T cell receptor beta chains from the same sample are listed, as sequenced in a study of CD8+CD57+ T cells in acquired aplastic anemia listed by TCRdb under 2018. Expansion of CD8+CD57+ cells had been shown by flow cytometry in the patients chosen for sequencing. Sequencing was carried out with an Illumina HiSeq 2000. Profiling of TCR beta VDJ combinations and CDR3 sequences used genomic DNA as the template. TCRdb reran the public reads through fastp at Q25 and MiXCR, keeping productive beta chains. Rows with a matching CDR3 protein are joined into one entry that keeps the most common DNA and genes. This sample comprises some 120,000 distinct CDR3 sequences, over 30% of them detected only once. About 3% of the sample belongs to the ten largest clones. The sequenced material came from sorted CD4+, CD8+, or CD8+CD57+ T cells (not recorded which) from PBMCs. These receptor sequences come from a human donor with aplastic anemia.

Many counts were recorded for this clonotype. The rearrangement uses TRBV5-1 and TRBJ2-1, with 8 bases aligning to TRBD1. The length of the CDR3 is 16 residues. V was clipped by 1 base and J by 5 bases; unmatched bases: 8. Germline-derived CDR1 and CDR2 are SGHRS and YFSETQ. This CDR3 reads CASSLPTGQVNNEQFF. Here the CDR3 DNA reads TGCGCCAGCAGCTTGCCTACGGGACAGGTAAACAATGAGCAGTTCTTC.

In this sample, this clonotype turned up many times. This chain uses TRBV6-6 with TRBJ1-1, with D tentatively TRBD1 (5 bases). The V gene lost 6 bases and the J gene lost 8 bases, with 7 bases spanning the gap. The CDR3 runs to 10 residues. Germline V gene data show CDR1 as MNHNY and CDR2 as SVGAGI (reference sequence). The CDR3: CASRSGEAFF. DNA for the CDR3: TGTGCCAGCAGATCAGGGGAAGCTTTCTTT.

This rearrangement joins TRBV24-1 to TRBJ2-1; D gene unclear. Germline V gene lookup returns CDR1 KGHDR and CDR2 SFDVKD. This CDR3 comprises 12 residues. V shed 3 bases and J shed 9 bases, with 8 bases lying between them. The CDR3 loop is CATSDLWGEQFF. Here the CDR3 DNA reads TGTGCCACCAGTGATCTTTGGGGTGAGCAGTTCTTC.

As for this clonotype: Just one base apart from a much larger clone, this may be a read error. J is TRBJ2-5 and V is TRBV4-1, with D perhaps matching TRBD1 or TRBD2 (5 bases each). This CDR3 has 14 residues. CDR1 is MGHRA and CDR2 is YSYEKL in the germline V gene. In DNA, the CDR3 is TGCGCCAGCGGCCAAGGTGGGGGTCGAGAGACCCAGTACTTC. Its protein product is CASGQGGGRETQYF.

This clonotype was detected ten times or more. The chain combines TRBV6-1 with TRBJ2-1; 12 nucleotides align to TRBD2. The CDR3 is made up of 14 amino acids. Germline CDR1 and CDR2: MNHNS and SASEGT. Trimming took 5 bases from V and 13 from J; bases not matched to a gene: 9. Here the CDR3 DNA reads TGTGCCAGCAGTCGACTAGCGGGGGAGTATGGTCAGTTCTTC. The encoded protein is CASSRLAGEYGQFF.

This sequence joins TRBV20-1 and TRBJ2-2, with a weak D call TRBD2 (5 bases). The CDR3 is made up of 13 amino acids. Trimming took off 6 bases at V and 5 bases at J, with 13 bases between the two ends. CDR1 DFQATT and CDR2 SNEGSKA come from the germline V gene (reference sequence). The CDR3 is CSATLAVTGELFF. The CDR3 region has the DNA TGCAGTGCCACCCTAGCTGTGACCGGGGAGCTGTTTTTT.

CDR3 DNA sequence: TGTGCCAGCAGGGGACAGGGCAATGAGCAGCCCCAGCATTTT. It codes for CASRGQGNEQPQHF. The gene calls are TRBV2 and TRBJ1-5; TRBD1 matches at 9 bases. V trimming: 6 bases; J trimming: 7 bases; junction bases outside the gene matches: 7. Germline loops: CDR1 SNHLY, CDR2 FYNNEI. The CDR3 contains 14 residues.

The gene calls are TRBV2 and TRBJ2-5; TRBD2 is a possible D gene (6 bases). V was trimmed by 6 bases and J by 4 bases, leaving 15 bases between them. CDR1 and CDR2 (germline): SNHLY, FYNNEI. The CDR3 extends over 14 amino acids. Here the CDR3 reads CASRLRRDSETQYF. CDR3 nucleotide sequence: TGTGCCAGCAGACTTCGCCGGGACTCAGAGACCCAGTACTTC.

The rearrangement joins TRBV4-1 to TRBJ1-2, with D hard to call. Germline CDR1 is MGHRA and CDR2 is YSYEKL. Trimming took off 2 bases at V and 4 bases at J, with 8 bases between the two ends. This CDR3 has 13 amino acids. CDR3 region: CASSQPGAYGYTF. The CDR3 DNA reads as TGCGCCAGCAGCCAACCAGGAGCCTATGGCTACACCTTC.

In this sample, this clonotype turned up many times. The chain couples TRBV15 to TRBJ1-1; unclear D gene. The CDR3 spans 12 residues. The V end was cut by 0 bases, the J end by 3 bases, with 2 bases between. Per germline, CDR1 LNHNV and CDR2 YYDKDF (reference sequence). The CDR3: CATSRDDTEAFF. CDR3 coding DNA: TGTGCCACCAGCAGAGACGACACTGAAGCTTTCTTT.

This clonotype was counted at least ten times. The chain uses TRBV10-1 and TRBJ2-3; no reliable D call. CDR1 is WNHNN and CDR2 is SYGVQD in the germline V gene (reference sequence). V was cut by 0 bases and J by 4 bases, with 2 bases left in between. The CDR3 runs to 12 residues. DNA for the CDR3: TGCGCCAGCAGTGAGTCTCCAGATACGCAGTATTTT. Its protein product is CASSESPDTQYF.

V gene TRBV28 combines with J gene TRBJ2-7, with 10 bases that match TRBD1. CDR1 is MDHEN, CDR2 SYDVKM, per germline. V shed 11 bases, J shed 6 bases, and the junction held 4 bases outside the gene matches. The CDR3 is 11 residues long. The CDR3 DNA sequence: TGTGCCGGGGGACAGGGGTTCGAGCAGTACTTC. The encoded protein is CAGGQGFEQYF.

In regard to this clonotype: One base away lies a much larger clone, so this may be a sequencing read error. This chain connects TRBV6-1 to TRBJ2-7, with D hard to call. The length of the CDR3 is 11 residues. The germline CDR1 and CDR2 sequences are MNHNS and SASEGT. Trimming pared 4 bases from V and 3 bases from J, leaving 4 bases between. The CDR3 DNA reads as TGTGCCAGCAGTGTCGGCTACGAGCAGTACTTC. This sequence encodes CASSVGYEQYF.

CDR3 nucleotides: TGCGCCAGCAGCGCGGGCGGACAGGTGCACTACGAGCAGTACTTC. Protein sequence: CASSAGGQVHYEQYF. J is TRBJ2-7 and V is TRBV5-1; TRBD1 aligns across 7 bases. Germline V gene lookup returns CDR1 SGHRS and CDR2 YFSETQ. The ends lost 4 bases at V and 3 bases at J; junction bases unmatched: 10. The CDR3 length is 15 residues.

As concerns this clonotype: Given a much more abundant clone one base away, this may be a read error. A read error is likely, as this CDR3 ends without the conserved phenylalanine or tryptophan. The V and J genes are TRBV4-1 and TRBJ2-7; 8 bases are a match to TRBD2. V trimming: 4 bases; J trimming: 9 bases; junction bases outside the gene matches: 5. CDR1 MGHRA and CDR2 YSYEKL come from the germline V gene. CDR3 length: 12 residues. CDR3 in amino acids: CASSLRGGLQYS. CDR3 nucleotides: TGCGCCAGCAGCCTCCGGGGGGGGCTGCAGTACTCC.

Concerning this clonotype: This clone may be a read error of a much larger clone one base away. The chain carries TRBV20-1 and TRBJ1-5, with D perhaps matching TRBD1 (5 bases). This CDR3 comprises 12 residues. Looked up from germline, CDR1 is DFQATT and CDR2 is SNEGSKA (reference sequence). The CDR3 nucleotides read TGCGGTGCCAGTACCCGGACATCCGCCCAGCATTTT. It yields the protein CGASTRTSAQHF.

This clonotype was detected ten times or more. The V call is TRBV7-6, the J call TRBJ2-3; D is unclear. With 1 base removed from V and 4 bases from J, the gap between germline ends came to 9 bases. Per the germline V gene, CDR1 is SGHVS and CDR2 is FNYEAQ. The CDR3 is made up of 14 amino acids. CDR3 protein: CASSLVPRADTQYF. The CDR3 coding sequence is TGTGCCAGCAGCTTAGTCCCAAGGGCAGATACGCAGTATTTT.

The chain combines TRBV19 with TRBJ1-1, with 7 positions matching TRBD1. Germline CDR1 and CDR2: LNHDA and SQIVND (reference sequence). The CDR3 spans 13 residues. V gave up 6 bases and J gave up 10 bases; unmatched junction bases: 11. The CDR3 protein is CASRGTGTVGAFF. CDR3 in DNA: TGTGCCAGTAGAGGTACCGGGACAGTAGGAGCTTTCTTT. Full variable domain (missing parts from reference TRBV19 and TRBJ1-1): DGGITQSPKYLFRKEGQNVTLSCEQNLNHDAMYWYRQDPGQGLRLIYYSQIVNDFQKGDIAEGYSVSREKKESFPLTVTSAQKNPTAFYLCASRGTGTVGAFFGQGTRLTVV.